A single sample is the source of the 9 T cell receptor beta chains below, sequenced in a study of cytotoxic CD8 clonotypes in ibrutinib-treated CLL. Profiling relied on immunoSEQ multiplex PCR, and the TCRdb table lists in-frame clones only, not all of them. The sample has about 140,000 clones; 70% to 80% are singletons. The sample in question was PBMCs, obtained after 12 months of ibrutinib treatment. The receptors derive from a human donor with chronic lymphocytic leukemia.

The chain couples TRBV6-1 to TRBJ2-7; possibly TRBD2 for D (5 bases). Per germline, CDR1 MNHNS and CDR2 SASEGT. V was trimmed by 7 bases and J by 5 bases, leaving 18 bases between them. The CDR3 runs 14 residues. Here the CDR3 reads CASIGIGSLHEQYF. The CDR3 coding sequence is TGTGCCAGCATCGGGATAGGGTCCCTCCACGAGCAGTACTTC.

This chain links TRBV7-2 with TRBJ2-7; D gene uncertain. Germline V gives CDR1 SGHTA, CDR2 FQGNSA. The CDR3 runs 15 residues. V was pared by 1 base and J by 0 bases, with 10 bases between. This chain's CDR3 is CASSLGQYNSYEQYF. Here the CDR3 DNA reads TGTGCCAGCAGCTTAGGGCAGTATAACTCCTACGAGCAGTACTTC.

The chain combines TRBV7-9 with TRBJ1-3; D is perhaps TRBD1 (5 bases). The germline V gene encodes CDR1 SEHNR and CDR2 FQNEAQ (reference sequence). CDR3 length equals 16 residues. Deletions cut 1 base from V and 4 bases from J, with 14 bases between. Here the CDR3 reads CASSLDVGARGNTIYF. CDR3 nucleotides: TGTGCCAGCAGCTTAGATGTAGGGGCGCGAGGAAACACCATATATTTT.

The rearrangement links TRBV11-3 to TRBJ1-3; 7 nucleotides align to TRBD1. The CDR3 runs to 15 residues. The trim removed 5 bases at V and 3 bases at J, leaving 7 bases unmatched. Germline CDR1 is SGHNT and CDR2 is YENEEA. CDR3 sequence (DNA): TGTGCCAGCAGCACCCTGACAGGGTATGGAAACACCATATATTTT. Translated: CASSTLTGYGNTIYF. The full variable domain, completed using reference TRBV11-3 and TRBJ1-3, is EAGVVQSPRYKIIEKKQPVAFWCNPISGHNTLYWYLQNLGQGPELLIRYENEEAVDDSQLPKDRFSAERLKGVDSTLKIQPAELGDSAVYLCASSTLTGYGNTIYFGEGSWLTVV.

This clone showed up just once. The chain couples TRBV19 to TRBJ2-3; D may match TRBD1 or TRBD2 (5 bases each). Germline lookup yields CDR1 LNHDA and CDR2 SQIVND (reference sequence). Trimming left V 10 bases short and J 5 bases short, with 7 bases between. The CDR3 has 10 residues. The CDR3 sequence is CATGGDTQYF. The CDR3 region has the DNA TGTGCCACTGGGGGAGATACGCAGTATTTT.

The chain joins TRBV5-6 to TRBJ1-2; tentatively, D is TRBD1 (5 bases). The germline V and J ends were trimmed by 6 bases and 4 bases, with 19 bases remaining between them. This CDR3 contains 15 residues. Germline V gene lookup returns CDR1 SGHDT and CDR2 YYEEEE. In DNA form, the CDR3 reads TGTGCCAGCAATGCTCGGTCAGGGTTGGCCTATGGCTACACCTTC. Protein: CASNARSGLAYGYTF.

This chain connects TRBV7-2 to TRBJ2-5; 7 nucleotides align to TRBD2. V lost 5 bases, J lost 4 bases, and 7 bases stayed unmatched. CDR3 length: 14 amino acids. Germline assignment: CDR1 SGHTA and CDR2 FQGNSA. The CDR3 reads CASSKQGGRETQYF. The CDR3, as DNA: TGTGCCAGCAGCAAGCAGGGAGGGCGAGAGACCCAGTACTTC. The variable domain in full, completed from reference TRBV7-2 and TRBJ2-5, reads GAGVSQSPSNKVTEKGKDVELRCDPISGHTALYWYRQSLGQGLEFLIYFQGNSAPDKSGLPSDRFSAERTGGSVSTLTIQRTQQEDSAVYLCASSKQGGRETQYFGPGTRLLVL.

This clone was found a few times. CDR3 amino acids: CASSQSPGQSSSPLHF. DNA for the CDR3: TGCGCCAGCAGCCAATCGCCGGGACAGTCCTCCTCACCCCTCCACTTT. The J gene is TRBJ1-6, the V gene TRBV4-1; 7 nucleotides align to TRBD1. Germline CDR1 is MGHRA and CDR2 is YSYEKL. V lost 2 bases to trimming and J lost 10 bases; unmatched junction nucleotides: 11. The CDR3 length is 16 residues.

The V gene is TRBV18, the J gene TRBJ2-5; no reliable D call. V lost 1 base and J lost 3, with 9 bases in between. Germline values: CDR1 KGHSH, CDR2 LQKENI. This CDR3 region has 14 residues. The CDR3 sequence: CASSPQFTEETQYF. Written as DNA, the CDR3 is TGTGCCAGCTCACCACAGTTCACGGAAGAGACCCAGTACTTC.